This T cell receptor (beta chain) is from a study of T cell responses to AZD1222 COVID-19 vaccine. Details on this clone: The antigen remains undetermined.

Second-dose groups at about 4 or about 12 weeks were pooled. Study-wide results and caveats: Breadth and depth of Spike-specific TCRs rose after two AZD1222 doses.

This table comes from immunoSEQ multiplex PCR, and its TCRdb copy is limited to in-frame clones, with some not included. Among under 200,000 clones, roughly 90% were seen once, and the ten largest hold about 4.3%. The CDR3 is 10 residues long. CDR1 is DFQATT and CDR2 is SNEGSKA in the germline V gene (reference sequence). V lost 3 bases and J 11 bases, leaving 10 bases between the germline ends. This material consisted of peripheral blood, taken 28 days after the second AZD1222 dose. V usage is TRBV20-1 and J usage is TRBJ1-1, with a possible D match to TRBD1 (5 bases). The sequence was collected from an adult who received the AZD1222 COVID-19 vaccine. As DNA, the CDR3 is TGCAGTGCTAGTTGGGGGTTCGCTTTCTTT. Residues: CSASWGFAFF.